The rows below give T cell receptor beta chains drawn from one sample of a study of blood T cell repertoires in COVID-19. Sequencing used immunoSEQ multiplex PCR; TCRdb keeps in-frame clones, though not all of them. This table has 140,000 or so clones, 85% appearing once. Source material: peripheral blood. The receptors here all came from a man aged 50-60 years with acute or convalescent COVID-19. The CDR3 runs from the conserved cysteine through the conserved F or W. The D gene is left open where the match is weak. Clone size is not always given. Where it is, it says once, few, many or a class for expanded clones.

>few|TRBV7-9|NA|TRBJ1-6
TGTGCCAGCAGCCCCCTAGACCCGAGCTCCTATAATTCACCCCTCCACTTT
CASSPLDPSSYNSPLHF
>NA|TRBV10-1|TRBD1|TRBJ2-1
TGCGCCAGCAGTCAGGGGGCGGTCTACAATGAGCAGTTCTTC
CASSQGAVYNEQFF
>NA|TRBV5-1|TRBD1|TRBJ1-2
TGCGCCAGCAGCTTGGTTCGGGACAGAGCTAACTATGGCTACACCTTC
CASSLVRDRANYGYTF
>few|TRBV6-5|NA|TRBJ2-1
TGTGCCAGCAGTTACGGAGGCTACAATGAGCAGTTCTTC
CASSYGGYNEQFF
>NA|TRBV28|NA|TRBJ1-1
TGTGCCAGCAGTTTAGAGCTGAACACTGAAGCTTTCTTT
CASSLELNTEAFF
>NA|TRBV5-1|NA|TRBJ2-7
TGCGCCAGCAGCTTGGCCCCAGGATACCTCTACGAGCAGTACTTC
CASSLAPGYLYEQYF
>NA|TRBV19|TRBD1|TRBJ1-1
TGTGCCAGTAGTATGGGACAGGGTCGCGCTGAAGCTTTCTTT
CASSMGQGRAEAFF
>NA|TRBV3-1/TRBV3-2|NA|TRBJ2-3
TGTGCCAGCAGCCAACCTGCGGAGGGCCCAGATACGCAGTATTTT
CASSQPAEGPDTQYF
>NA|TRBV6-5|NA|TRBJ2-3
TGTGCCAGCAGTTACACTAGCACAGATACGCAGTATTTT
CASSYTSTDTQYF
>NA|TRBV11-2|NA|TRBJ2-5
TGTGCCAGCAGCGCGGCGGGATGGGAGACCCAGTACTTC
CASSAAGWETQYF
>few|TRBV30|TRBD2|TRBJ2-3
TGTGCCCGGAGCGGGGTCCCAGCAGATACGCAGTATTTT
CARSGVPADTQYF
>NA|TRBV5-1|TRBD1|TRBJ2-7
TGCGCCAGCAGCTTGGAAGGGGGCGACCTCTACGAGCAGTACTTC
CASSLEGGDLYEQYF
>NA|TRBV11-2|NA|TRBJ1-6
TGTGCCAGCAGCCCTGGGGGGGCCCTCGGCTATAATTCACCCCTCCACTTT
CASSPGGALGYNSPLHF
>once|TRBV29-1|NA|TRBJ1-1
TGCAGCGTTGGGGTGGGGCGAAACACTGAAGCTTTCTTT
CSVGVGRNTEAFF
>NA|TRBV12-3/TRBV12-4|TRBD1|TRBJ2-7
TGTGCCAGCAGTTTTACAGGGGACGAGCAGTACTTC
CASSFTGDEQYF
>NA|TRBV19|TRBD1|TRBJ1-3
TGTGCCAGTAGTATGGGGCAACAGGGGGCCAACACCATATATTTT
CASSMGQQGANTIYF
>NA|TRBV18|TRBD1|TRBJ1-3
TGTGCCAGCTCACCTTCGCAGGGGGTGGCCTCTGGAAACACCATATATTTT
CASSPSQGVASGNTIYF
>NA|TRBV28|NA|TRBJ1-5
TGTGCCAGCAGTCTAGATGAACACCTAGTCAGCAATCAGCCCCAGCATTTT
CASSLDEHLVSNQPQHF
>NA|TRBV5-1|NA|TRBJ1-3
TGCGCCAGCAGCTTGCAGTCTGGAAACACCATATATTTT
CASSLQSGNTIYF
>NA|TRBV5-1|TRBD1|TRBJ1-4
TGCGCCAGCAGCACCTCCCAGGGGGCCAATGAAAAACTGTTTTTT
CASSTSQGANEKLFF
>NA|TRBV9|TRBD1|TRBJ1-2
TGTGCCAGCAGCGTAGATTCAGGACAGGGGGTCTATGGCTACACCTTC
CASSVDSGQGVYGYTF
>NA|TRBV6-5|NA|TRBJ2-1
TGTGCCAGCGGGCTTAGCGGAGGCTACAATGAGCAGTTCTTC
CASGLSGGYNEQFF
>NA|TRBV28|TRBD1|TRBJ1-2
TGTGCCAGCAGTATAATACAGGGGGGCTATGGCTACACCTTC
CASSIIQGGYGYTF
>few|TRBV28|TRBD1|TRBJ1-5
TGTGCCAGCTGGAACAGGGGAAGGGTACAGCCCCAGCATTTT
CASWNRGRVQPQHF
>NA|TRBV7-9|NA|TRBJ1-5
TGTGCCAGCACCAATCAGGGCAATCAGCCCCAGCATTTT
CASTNQGNQPQHF
>NA|TRBV2|NA|TRBJ1-5
TGTGCCAGCAGTCCCGAGGGCCGCAATCAGCCCCAGCATTTT
CASSPEGRNQPQHF
>NA|TRBV24-1|NA|TRBJ2-2
TGTGCCACCACCCAAGGGGGGGGGAACACCGGGGAGCTGTTTTTT
CATTQGGGNTGELFF
>NA|TRBV5-1|TRBD1|TRBJ2-2
TGCGCCAGCAGCGTACTGACAGGGCTGGAGCTGTTTTTT
CASSVLTGLELFF
>NA|TRBV11-1|TRBD1|TRBJ2-5
TGTGCCAGCAGCTCGACAAGGACAGGCCAAGGGACCCAGTACTTC
CASSSTRTGQGTQYF
>NA|TRBV5-1|TRBD1|TRBJ2-3
TGCGCCAGCAGCTTGGGGGGACAGCGGTGGAGCACAGATACGCAGTATTTT
CASSLGGQRWSTDTQYF
>few|TRBV28|TRBD1|TRBJ1-1
TGTGCCAGCAGTTTCAGGGGGCGCGTCACTGAAGCTTTCTTT
CASSFRGRVTEAFF
>NA|TRBV11-3|NA|TRBJ2-2
TGTGCCAGCAGCCCCAAAAAAAATTGGGGGCGGTACACCGGGGAGCTGTTTTTT
CASSPKKNWGRYTGELFF
>NA|TRBV10-3|NA|TRBJ1-1
TGTGCCCCCCATCGATGGCACCACATGAACACTGAAGCTTTCTTT
CAPHRWHHMNTEAFF
>once|TRBV11-3|TRBD2|TRBJ2-1
TGTGCCAGCAGCTTAAGGGGACTAGACAATGAGCAGTTCTTC
CASSLRGLDNEQFF
>once|TRBV10-3|NA|TRBJ1-5
TGTGCCATCAGTGAGCGCGACAGTTATAATCAGCCCCAGCATTTT
CAISERDSYNQPQHF
>NA|TRBV2|NA|TRBJ2-7
TGTGCCAGCAGGCGGGTTGTTTACGAGCAGTACTTC
CASRRVVYEQYF
>NA|TRBV28|NA|TRBJ1-2
TGTGCCAGCAGTTTAATCCGGCGGGCCAGAGGTGGCTACACCTTC
CASSLIRRARGGYTF
>NA|TRBV10-2|NA|TRBJ1-2
TGCGCCAGCAGTGACGGGCAGGGCTATGGCTACACCTTC
CASSDGQGYGYTF
>NA|TRBV13|NA|TRBJ1-1
TGTGCCAGCAGCCACTCCGCGGACACTGAAGCTTTCTTT
CASSHSADTEAFF
>NA|TRBV19|NA|TRBJ2-7
TGTGCCAGTAGTATCGTGGGGAGCGCCTACGAGCAGTACTTC
CASSIVGSAYEQYF
>once|TRBV28|TRBD2|TRBJ2-7
TGTGCCAGCAGTTCTAGCGGGAGGGCACCCTACGAGCAGTACTTC
CASSSSGRAPYEQYF
>NA|TRBV6-5|NA|TRBJ2-7
TGTGCCAGCAGCAACTACAGGGGGGGAGAGCAGTACTTC
CASSNYRGGEQYF
>NA|TRBV6-1|NA|TRBJ2-1
TGTGCCAGCAGTGAAAGCAATGGTGAGCAGTTCTTC
CASSESNGEQFF
>NA|TRBV19|TRBD1|TRBJ2-1
TGTGCCAGTACCCCGGGACAGAGCTACAATGAGCAGTTCTTC
CASTPGQSYNEQFF
>NA|TRBV7-9|TRBD1|TRBJ2-2
TGTGCCAGCAGCGGACAGGGGGTAACCGGGGAGCTGTTTTTT
CASSGQGVTGELFF
>NA|TRBV27|NA|TRBJ2-5
TGTGCCAGCAGAACAAACTCCAGCTACAGGGTCCAAGAGACCCAGTACTTC
CASRTNSSYRVQETQYF
>NA|TRBV19|TRBD1|TRBJ1-3
TGTGCCAGTAAATTCCTGGGGACAGCCACCTCTGGAAACACCATATATTTT
CASKFLGTATSGNTIYF
>few|TRBV6-1|TRBD1|TRBJ1-5
TGTGCCAGCAGTGAAAGGGGGCGGGCCGACAACTATCAGCCCCAGCATTTT
CASSERGRADNYQPQHF
>few|TRBV5-4|TRBD1|TRBJ1-2
TGTGCCAGCAGCTTGGATGGGACAGGGGCCTTCATCCTTAACTATGGCTACACCTTC
CASSLDGTGAFILNYGYTF
>NA|TRBV3-1/TRBV3-2|TRBD1|TRBJ1-6
TGTGCCAGCAGCCCGAGGGACAGGGTCTATAATTCACCCCTCCACTTT
CASSPRDRVYNSPLHF
>NA|TRBV19|NA|TRBJ1-2
TGTGCCAGTCGTACTCAGGGAAACGGCTACACCTTC
CASRTQGNGYTF
>NA|TRBV14|NA|TRBJ1-2
TGTGCCAGCAGCCAAGAAACTGCGGTAATCCGAGGAAGCTACACCTTC
CASSQETAVIRGSYTF
>NA|TRBV19|NA|TRBJ1-1
TGTGCCAGTAGTACCTCAGGGGTTTCTTTCTTT
CASSTSGVSFF
>NA|TRBV7-9|TRBD1|TRBJ1-5
TGTGCCAGCAGCTCGGGACAGGGGAATCAGCCCCAGCATTTT
CASSSGQGNQPQHF
>NA|TRBV5-1|NA|TRBJ2-4
TGCGCCAGCAGCCCCAGGGTTGGGGTAAACATTCAGTACTTC
CASSPRVGVNIQYF